The 14 T cell receptor beta chains in this list originate from one sample, sequenced in a study of OX40 agonist ivuxolimab in advanced cancers. Measured with immunoSEQ multiplex PCR; TCRdb has only the in-frame clones, and not every one. Here the sample spans about 50,000 clones, around 80% being singletons. The source material was CD4+ or CD8+ T cells sorted from blood, sampled in a trial of the OX40 agonist ivuxolimab. These receptors came from an adult with an advanced solid tumor such as melanoma, head and neck, liver or kidney cancer.

This clone was detected once. V and J are TRBV6-5 and TRBJ2-7; D could derive from TRBD1 or TRBD2 (5 bases each). Looked up from germline, CDR1 is MNHEY and CDR2 is SVGAGI. This CDR3 is built from 15 residues. The V and J ends lost 2 bases and 3 bases respectively, with 14 bases between them. The CDR3 is CASSYQKTDYYEQYF. CDR3 nucleotides: TGTGCCAGCAGTTACCAAAAGACAGACTACTACGAGCAGTACTTC.

The V call is TRBV2, the J call TRBJ2-7; unclear D gene. The germline V and J ends were trimmed by 4 bases and 0 bases, with 4 bases remaining between them. The V gene's germline CDR1 is SNHLY and CDR2 FYNNEI. The CDR3 sequence is 12 residues long. The chain's CDR3 is CASSASSYEQYF. The DNA of the CDR3 is TGTGCCAGCAGTGCTAGCTCCTACGAGCAGTACTTC.

The chain couples TRBV7-9 to TRBJ1-1, with 9 positions matching TRBD1. Losses at the gene ends were 2 bases for V and 6 bases for J; bases not matched to a gene: 7. Germline lookup yields CDR1 SEHNR and CDR2 FQNEAQ (reference sequence). The CDR3 has 15 amino acids. In nucleotides, the CDR3 is TGTGCCAGCAGCTTACTGAGACAGGGGGTATCTGAAGCTTTCTTT. Translating it yields CASSLLRQGVSEAFF.

This clone was counted once. J is TRBJ2-5 and V is TRBV19; D is perhaps TRBD1 or TRBD2 (5 bases each). Near its end, the DNA agrees better with TRBJ2-7, so the J call may be wrong. CDR3 length: 14 amino acids. Germline CDR1 LNHDA, CDR2 SQIVND (reference sequence). CDR3 coding DNA: TGTGCCAGCCTTGGGGCAGGGAGCTCCTACGAGCAGTACTTC. Encoded protein: CASLGAGSSYEQYF.

The rearrangement uses TRBV29-1 and TRBJ1-4; 10 bases map to TRBD1. V was clipped by 7 bases and J by 7 bases; unmatched bases: 3. In germline, CDR1 is SQVTM, CDR2 ANQGSEA. This CDR3 has 12 amino acids. CDR3 sequence reads: CSGWTGGEKLFF. DNA for the CDR3: TGCAGCGGGTGGACAGGGGGTGAAAAACTGTTTTTT. Filled out from reference TRBV29-1 and TRBJ1-4, the complete variable domain reads SAVISQKPSRDICQRGTSLTIQCQVDSQVTMMFWYRQQPGQSLTLIATANQGSEATYESGFVIDKFPISRPNLTFSTLTVSNMSPEDSSIYLCSGWTGGEKLFFGSGTQLSVL.

This sequence joins TRBV11-2 and TRBJ2-7, with 7 bases fitting TRBD1. V shed 3 bases and J 3 bases; nucleotides not matched to a gene: 2. The germline V gene has CDR1 SGHAT and CDR2 FQNNGV. CDR3 length: 13 residues. The CDR3 reads CASSLGQSYEQYF. The CDR3 DNA sequence: TGTGCCAGCAGCTTGGGACAGAGCTACGAGCAGTACTTC.

This clone has just a few counts. This chain uses TRBV4-3 with TRBJ2-7, with D hard to call. V was shortened by 0 bases and J by 4 bases, with 10 bases between the two germline ends. CDR3 length: 14 amino acids. CDR1 and CDR2 from the germline V gene are LGHNA and YSLEER. The CDR3 region is CASSQEWAVYEQYF. The CDR3 region has the DNA TGCGCCAGCAGCCAAGAATGGGCGGTGTACGAGCAGTACTTC.

The CDR3 sequence is CASSLAGGAYNEQFF. The DNA of the CDR3 is TGTGCCAGTAGTTTAGCGGGAGGCGCCTACAATGAGCAGTTCTTC. This rearrangement joins TRBV19 to TRBJ2-1; 10 bases map to TRBD2. CDR1 and CDR2 from the germline V gene are LNHDA and SQIVND (reference sequence). The CDR3 covers 15 residues. V shed 5 bases and J 2 bases; nucleotides not matched to a gene: 3.

This clone has more than one count but fewer than ten. The V gene is TRBV30, the J gene TRBJ1-6; D unclear. Germline V gives CDR1 GTSNPN, CDR2 SVGIG (reference sequence). Trimming removed 5 bases at V and 10 bases at J, with 18 bases between. CDR3 length equals 14 residues. CDR3 loop: CAWQRPRLTSPLHF. The CDR3 nucleotides are TGTGCCTGGCAGCGGCCCCGACTAACATCACCCCTCCACTTT.

The chain joins TRBV5-1 to TRBJ1-2; 12 nucleotides agree with TRBD1. J gave up 4 bases and V 4 bases, and 11 bases lay outside the gene matches. The CDR3 spans 17 residues. CDR1 is SGHRS and CDR2 is YFSETQ in the germline V gene. DNA of the CDR3: TGCGCCAGCAGCCCAGGAGGGACAGGGGGCTTTGGCTATGGCTACACCTTC. Protein: CASSPGGTGGFGYGYTF.

V usage is TRBV29-1 and J usage is TRBJ1-1, with unresolved D. The CDR3 is 12 amino acids. Germline V CDR1 and CDR2: SQVTM, ANQGSEA. Trimming shortened V by 4 bases and J by 0 bases, and 6 bases separated the two germline ends. Here the CDR3 reads CSVAQLNTEAFF. Written as DNA, the CDR3 is TGCAGCGTTGCGCAGCTGAACACTGAAGCTTTCTTT.

The chain employs TRBV10-3 and TRBJ2-7; D is undetermined. Germline values: CDR1 ENHRY, CDR2 SYGVKD. The ends were cut back, 4 bases at V and 2 bases at J, with 9 bases in the middle. This CDR3 region has 13 residues. This CDR3 is CAISVTDTYEQYF. CDR3 nucleotide sequence: TGTGCCATCAGTGTGACGGATACCTACGAGCAGTACTTC.

The chain uses TRBV7-9 and TRBJ2-2; TRBD2 agrees at 7 bases. The CDR3 sequence is 17 residues long. V dropped 9 bases and J dropped 3; count of bases not matched to a gene: 16. Germline assignment: CDR1 SEHNR and CDR2 FQNEAQ (reference sequence). This CDR3 is CASFPSSASGDTGELFF. DNA of the CDR3: TGTGCCAGTTTCCCCTCATCGGCTAGCGGAGACACCGGGGAGCTGTTTTTT.

V and J are TRBV27 and TRBJ1-5; D unresolved. Germline assignment: CDR1 MNHEY and CDR2 SMNVEV (reference sequence). The ends were cut back, 0 bases at V and 1 base at J, with 4 bases in the middle. CDR3 length equals 14 residues. The CDR3 is CASSLSLSNQPQHF. DNA for the CDR3: TGTGCCAGCAGTTTATCATTGAGCAATCAGCCCCAGCATTTT.